These T cell receptor beta chains were read from a single sample in a study of vaccination and CD4 T cells after COVID-19. TCRdb processed the PCR reads anew with MiXCR; each CDR3 protein has one entry. The sample contains some 21,000 distinct CDR3 sequences, around 52% of which appear only once. Their target antigens are unknown. Sequencing was carried out using CD4+ T cells from blood, cultured in vitro. These receptors came from a human donor who had recovered from COVID-19. Both conserved end residues are part of each CDR3. Fields, in order: clone size, V gene, J gene, CDR3 protein. Size tells how often a clone was seen (once, few, many) or the class of an expanded clone, and some rows leave it out.

>NA|TRBV6-5|TRBJ1-2
CASSYSGVHLGYTF
>NA|TRBV6-5|TRBJ1-5
CASSSPPSNQPQHF
>NA|TRBV21-1|TRBJ2-7
CASSKGQGAYEQYF
>NA|TRBV19|TRBJ1-5
CASSIDRAGNQPQHF
>NA|TRBV20-1|TRBJ2-3
CSARSNGRWEIETQYF
>NA|TRBV6-1|TRBJ2-1
CASSLGLVEYNEQFF
>few|TRBV7-2|TRBJ2-1
CASSLVGSTLEQFF
>NA|TRBV14|TRBJ2-2
CASSPRIRTGELFF
>NA|TRBV27|TRBJ2-1
CATGDSGYNERFF
>few|TRBV19|TRBJ1-2
CASSSSANPGYTF